These 4 T cell receptor beta chains were sequenced from one sample in a study of cytomegalovirus exposure and HLA in healthy donors. Only in-frame clones appear in the TCRdb table, and some are missing; sequencing was by immunoSEQ multiplex PCR. Here the sample spans around 220,000 clones, 75% to 90% being singletons. The sample comprised PBMCs. These receptors originate from a woman aged 25 to 39 in good health and CMV-seropositive.

The chain employs TRBV28 and TRBJ1-5; D ambiguous. V shed 6 bases and J shed 2 bases, with 5 bases lying between them. This CDR3 has 12 amino acids. CDR1 and CDR2 from the germline V gene are MDHEN and SYDVKM. The CDR3 is CASRVGNQPQHF. As DNA, the CDR3 is TGTGCCAGCAGAGTGGGCAATCAGCCCCAGCATTTT.

The V and J genes are TRBV27 and TRBJ2-2; D perhaps matches TRBD2 (6 bases). The CDR3 totals 13 residues. V was clipped by 8 bases and J by 5 bases, with 12 bases between them. Per the germline V gene, CDR1 is MNHEY and CDR2 is SMNVEV (reference sequence). The CDR3 is CASREIGTGELFF. As DNA, the CDR3 is TGTGCCAGCCGGGAGATCGGAACCGGGGAGCTGTTTTTT.

The gene calls are TRBV9 and TRBJ2-3, with D possibly being TRBD2 (5 bases). V lost 4 bases to trimming and J lost 3 bases, with 18 bases between them. CDR3 length: 16 amino acids. CDR1 is SGDLS, CDR2 YYNGEE, per germline. As DNA, the CDR3 is TGTGCCAGCAGCACTTCCGGGATCCCTGGTACAGATACGCAGTATTTT. It is translated as CASSTSGIPGTDTQYF.

This clone has just a few counts. The V and J genes are TRBV10-1 and TRBJ1-1; unclear D gene. There are 13 residues in the CDR3. V lost 3 bases and J 3 bases, leaving 8 bases between the germline ends. The V gene's germline CDR1 is WNHNN and CDR2 SYGVQD (reference sequence). CDR3 DNA: TGCGCCAGCAGTGACCAGACGGACACTGAAGCTTTCTTT. Translation gives CASSDQTDTEAFF.